This T cell receptor (beta chain) was documented in a study of T cells in Graves' hyperthyroidism and ophthalmopathy. Patients showing uncontrolled infection, other autoimmune disease, pregnancy or lactation were ineligible. Diagnosing involved the use of clinical symptoms, serum thyroxine and TRAb, thyroid ultrasound and orbital computed tomography. Germline values: CDR1 WSHSY, CDR2 SAAADI. The CDR3 covers 16 residues. V was clipped by 5 bases and J by 5 bases; unmatched bases: 12. Researchers amplified the TCR beta CDR3 regions from RNA transcripts. HTBI primers were employed in a first-round RT-PCR of the TCR CDR3. One entry per CDR3 protein, called by TCRdb with MiXCR from the multiplex PCR reads. The table has 350,000 to 450,000 distinct CDR3 sequences, roughly a sixth seen once.

The clonotype was recovered from a woman in her 30s with Graves' hyperthyroidism that later progressed to Graves' ophthalmopathy. This rearrangement joins TRBV10-2 to TRBJ1-1; TRBD1 matches 9 bases. The sequencing input was blood. The CDR3 protein is CASSSQQGALGTEAFF. In nucleotides, the CDR3 is TGCGCCAGCAGTAGTCAACAGGGGGCACTTGGTACTGAAGCTTTCTTT.